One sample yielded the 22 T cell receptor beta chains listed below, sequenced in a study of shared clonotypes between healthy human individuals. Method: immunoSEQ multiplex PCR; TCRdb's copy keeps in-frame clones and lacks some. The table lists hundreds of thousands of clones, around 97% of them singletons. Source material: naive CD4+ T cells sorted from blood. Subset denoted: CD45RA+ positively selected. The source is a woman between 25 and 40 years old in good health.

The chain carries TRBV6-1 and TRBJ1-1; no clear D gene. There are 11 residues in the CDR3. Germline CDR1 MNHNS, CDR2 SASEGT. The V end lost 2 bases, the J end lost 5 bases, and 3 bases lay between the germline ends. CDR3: CASSEWTEAFF. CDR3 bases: TGTGCCAGCAGTGAATGGACTGAAGCTTTCTTT.

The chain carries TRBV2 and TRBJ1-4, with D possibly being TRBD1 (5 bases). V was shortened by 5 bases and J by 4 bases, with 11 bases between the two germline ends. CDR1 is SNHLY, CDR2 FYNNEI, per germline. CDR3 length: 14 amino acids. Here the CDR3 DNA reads TGTGCCAGCAGTCTGGACACGAATAATGAAAAACTGTTTTTT. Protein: CASSLDTNNEKLFF.

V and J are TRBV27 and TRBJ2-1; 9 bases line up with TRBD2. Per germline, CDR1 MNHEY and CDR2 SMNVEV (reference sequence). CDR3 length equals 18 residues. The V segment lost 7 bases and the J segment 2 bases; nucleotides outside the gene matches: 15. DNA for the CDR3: TGTGCCAGCACCGAGGTGATGGATAGCGGGAGAGCCTACAATGAGCAGTTCTTC. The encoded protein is CASTEVMDSGRAYNEQFF.

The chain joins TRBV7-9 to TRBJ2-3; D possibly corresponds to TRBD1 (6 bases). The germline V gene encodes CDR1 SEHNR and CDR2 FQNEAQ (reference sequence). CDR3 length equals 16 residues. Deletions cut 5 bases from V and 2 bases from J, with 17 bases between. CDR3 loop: CASSPTGNPITDTQYF. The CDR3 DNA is TGTGCCAGCAGCCCTACAGGGAATCCTATCACAGATACGCAGTATTTT.

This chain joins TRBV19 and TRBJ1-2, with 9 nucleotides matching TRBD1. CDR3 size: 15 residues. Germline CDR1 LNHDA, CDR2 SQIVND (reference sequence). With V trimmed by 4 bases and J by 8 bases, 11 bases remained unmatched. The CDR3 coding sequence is TGTGCCAGTAGTACGGGACAGGGCAACTTCTTGGGCTACACCTTC. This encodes CASSTGQGNFLGYTF.

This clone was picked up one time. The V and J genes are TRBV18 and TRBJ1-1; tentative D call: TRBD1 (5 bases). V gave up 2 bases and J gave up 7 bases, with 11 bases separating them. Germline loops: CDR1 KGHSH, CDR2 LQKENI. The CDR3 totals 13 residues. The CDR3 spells CASSPGGEIEAFF. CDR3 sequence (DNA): TGTGCCAGCTCACCAGGGGGGGAAATTGAAGCTTTCTTT.

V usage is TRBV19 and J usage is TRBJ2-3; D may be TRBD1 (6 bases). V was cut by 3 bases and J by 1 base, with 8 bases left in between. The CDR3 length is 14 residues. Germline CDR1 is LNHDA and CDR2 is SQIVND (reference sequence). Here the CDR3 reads CASSMGAGTDTQYF. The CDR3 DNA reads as TGTGCCAGTAGTATGGGGGCGGGCACAGATACGCAGTATTTT.

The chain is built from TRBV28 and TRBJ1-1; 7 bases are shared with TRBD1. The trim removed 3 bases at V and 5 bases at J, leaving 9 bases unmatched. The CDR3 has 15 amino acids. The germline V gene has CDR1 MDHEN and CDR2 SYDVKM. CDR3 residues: CASSLGATGRTEAFF. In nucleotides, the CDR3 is TGTGCCAGCAGTTTGGGAGCGACAGGGAGAACTGAAGCTTTCTTT.

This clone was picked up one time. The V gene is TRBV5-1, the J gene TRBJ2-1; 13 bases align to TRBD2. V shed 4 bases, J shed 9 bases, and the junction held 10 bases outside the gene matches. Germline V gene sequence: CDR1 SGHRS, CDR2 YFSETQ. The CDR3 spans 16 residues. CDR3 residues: CASSLRTSGSSGEQFF. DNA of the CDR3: TGCGCCAGCAGCCTCAGGACTAGCGGGAGTTCAGGTGAGCAGTTCTTC.

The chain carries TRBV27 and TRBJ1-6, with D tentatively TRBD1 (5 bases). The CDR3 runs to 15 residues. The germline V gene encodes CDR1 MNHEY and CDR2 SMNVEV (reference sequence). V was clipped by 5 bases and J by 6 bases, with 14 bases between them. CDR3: CASSPWGSGNSPLHF. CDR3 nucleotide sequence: TGTGCCAGCAGTCCGTGGGGGAGTGGTAATTCACCCCTCCACTTT.

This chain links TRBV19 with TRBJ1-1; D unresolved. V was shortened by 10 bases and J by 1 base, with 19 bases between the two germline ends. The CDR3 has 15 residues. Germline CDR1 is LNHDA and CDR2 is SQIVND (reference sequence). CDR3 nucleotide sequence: TGTGCCACCAAACAAGGCCCTTACTCGAACACTGAAGCTTTCTTT. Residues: CATKQGPYSNTEAFF.

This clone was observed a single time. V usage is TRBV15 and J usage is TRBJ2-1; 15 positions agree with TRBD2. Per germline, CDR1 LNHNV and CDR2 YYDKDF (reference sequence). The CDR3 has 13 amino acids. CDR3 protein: CAAGTSGRYEQFF. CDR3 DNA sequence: TGTGCTGCCGGGACTAGCGGGAGGTACGAGCAGTTCTTC.

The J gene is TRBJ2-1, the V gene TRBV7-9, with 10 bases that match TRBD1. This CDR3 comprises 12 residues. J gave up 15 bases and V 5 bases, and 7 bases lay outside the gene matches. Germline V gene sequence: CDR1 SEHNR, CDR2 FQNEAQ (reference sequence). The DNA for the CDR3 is TGTGCCAGCAGCCCCCCGACAGGGGGCCTGTTCTTC. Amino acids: CASSPPTGGLFF.

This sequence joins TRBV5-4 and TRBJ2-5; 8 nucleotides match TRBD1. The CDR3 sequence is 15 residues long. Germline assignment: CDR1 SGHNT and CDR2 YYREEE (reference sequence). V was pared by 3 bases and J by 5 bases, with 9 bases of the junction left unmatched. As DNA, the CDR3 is TGTGCCAGCAGCTCGACTCAGGGGGCAGGGGAGACCCAGTACTTC. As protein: CASSSTQGAGETQYF.

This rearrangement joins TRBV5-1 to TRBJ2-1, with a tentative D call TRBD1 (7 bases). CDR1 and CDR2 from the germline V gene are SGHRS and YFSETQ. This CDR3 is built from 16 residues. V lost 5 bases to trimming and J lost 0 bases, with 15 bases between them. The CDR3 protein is CASRTGTSSSYNEQFF. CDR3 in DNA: TGCGCCAGCAGGACAGGGACTTCCAGCTCCTACAATGAGCAGTTCTTC.

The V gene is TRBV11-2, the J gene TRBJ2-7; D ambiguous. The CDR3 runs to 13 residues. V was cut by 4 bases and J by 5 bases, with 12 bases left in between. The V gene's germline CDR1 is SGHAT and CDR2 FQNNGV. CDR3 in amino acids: CASSSSEIHEQYF. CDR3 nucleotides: TGTGCCAGCAGCTCCTCTGAGATCCACGAGCAGTACTTC. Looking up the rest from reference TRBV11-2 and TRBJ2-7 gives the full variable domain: EAGVAQSPRYKIIEKRQSVAFWCNPISGHATLYWYQQILGQGPKLLIQFQNNGVVDDSQLPKDRFSAERLKGVDSTLKIQPAKLEDSAVYLCASSSSEIHEQYFGPGTRLTVT.

CDR3 DNA: TGTGCCAGCAGTCGCACTCTAAACCGTCCCGGGGAGCTGTTTTTT. It specifies CASSRTLNRPGELFF. The J gene is TRBJ2-2, the V gene TRBV28; D gene ambiguous. The V and J ends lost 5 bases and 6 bases respectively, with 16 bases between them. CDR1 MDHEN and CDR2 SYDVKM come from the germline V gene. This CDR3 is built from 15 residues. Combining the CDR3 with reference TRBV28 and TRBJ2-2 gives the whole variable domain DVKVTQSSRYLVKRTGEKVFLECVQDMDHENMFWYRQDPGLGLRLIYFSYDVKMKEKGDIPEGYSVSREKKERFSLILESASTNQTSMYLCASSRTLNRPGELFFGEGSRLTVL.

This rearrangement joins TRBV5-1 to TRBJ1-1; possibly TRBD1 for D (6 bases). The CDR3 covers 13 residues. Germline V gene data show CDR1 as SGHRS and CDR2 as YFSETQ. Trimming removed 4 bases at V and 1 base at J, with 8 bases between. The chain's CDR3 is CASSRTANTEAFF. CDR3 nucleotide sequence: TGCGCCAGCAGCAGGACAGCGAACACTGAAGCTTTCTTT.

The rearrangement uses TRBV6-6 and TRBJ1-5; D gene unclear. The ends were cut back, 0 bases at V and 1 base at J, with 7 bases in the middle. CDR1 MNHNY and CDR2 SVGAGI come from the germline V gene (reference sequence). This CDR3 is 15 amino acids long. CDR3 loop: CASSYSGRSNQPQHF. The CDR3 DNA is TGTGCCAGCAGTTACTCTGGCAGGAGCAATCAGCCCCAGCATTTT.

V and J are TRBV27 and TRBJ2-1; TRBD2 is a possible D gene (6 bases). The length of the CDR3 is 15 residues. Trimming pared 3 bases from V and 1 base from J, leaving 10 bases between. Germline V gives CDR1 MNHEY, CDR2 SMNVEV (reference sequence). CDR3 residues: CASSFWRESYNEQFF. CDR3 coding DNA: TGTGCCAGCAGTTTCTGGCGGGAATCCTACAATGAGCAGTTCTTC.

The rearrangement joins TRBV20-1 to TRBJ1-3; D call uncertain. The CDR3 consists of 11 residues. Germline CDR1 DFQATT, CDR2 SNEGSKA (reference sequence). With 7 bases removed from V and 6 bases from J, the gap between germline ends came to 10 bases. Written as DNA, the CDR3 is TGCAGTGTTGGCAGCTTAAACACCATATATTTT. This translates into CSVGSLNTIYF.

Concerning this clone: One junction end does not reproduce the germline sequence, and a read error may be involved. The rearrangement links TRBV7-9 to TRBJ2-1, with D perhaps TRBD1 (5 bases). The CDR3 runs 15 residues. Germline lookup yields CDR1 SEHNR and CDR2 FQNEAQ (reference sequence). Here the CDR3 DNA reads TGTACCAGCAGCTCTCAGGGCCCGAGTTACAATGAGCAGTTCTTC. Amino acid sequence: CTSSSQGPSYNEQFF.